Reported below is one T cell receptor (beta chain). The PCR made use of 60 Vbeta and 13 Jbeta primers. Sequencing used immunoSEQ multiplex PCR; TCRdb keeps in-frame clones, though not all of them. The sample lists 95,000 to 120,000 clones, around 73% occurring once. The data originate from a study of cytomegalovirus exposure and HLA in healthy donors. Study information: As released early, the data held 80 million to 90 million unique TCRs from HLA-typed donors.

Source material: PBMCs. The sequence was collected from a woman aged 30 to 39 in good health and CMV-seropositive.

The CDR3 DNA reads TGCGCCAGCAGCACGGACGGAGGCACTGAAGCTTTCTTT. It codes for CASSTDGGTEAFF. The chain joins TRBV5-1 to TRBJ1-1; D is unresolved. The V end lost 4 bases, the J end lost 4 bases, and 11 bases lay between the germline ends. CDR3 length equals 13 residues. Germline values: CDR1 SGHRS, CDR2 YFSETQ.